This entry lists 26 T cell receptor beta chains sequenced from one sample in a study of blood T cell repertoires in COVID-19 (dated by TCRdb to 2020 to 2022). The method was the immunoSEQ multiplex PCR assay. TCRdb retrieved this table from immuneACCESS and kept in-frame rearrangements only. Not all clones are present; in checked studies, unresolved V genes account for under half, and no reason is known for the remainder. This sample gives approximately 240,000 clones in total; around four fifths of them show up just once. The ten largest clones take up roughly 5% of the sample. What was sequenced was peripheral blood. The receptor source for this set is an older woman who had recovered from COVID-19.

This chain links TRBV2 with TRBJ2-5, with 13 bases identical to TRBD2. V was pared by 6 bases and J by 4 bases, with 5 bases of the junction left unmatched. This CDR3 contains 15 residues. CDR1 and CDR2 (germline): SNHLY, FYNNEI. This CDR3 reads CASSTSGGVGETQYF. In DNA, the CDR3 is TGTGCCAGCAGCACTAGCGGGGGGGTTGGAGAGACCCAGTACTTC.

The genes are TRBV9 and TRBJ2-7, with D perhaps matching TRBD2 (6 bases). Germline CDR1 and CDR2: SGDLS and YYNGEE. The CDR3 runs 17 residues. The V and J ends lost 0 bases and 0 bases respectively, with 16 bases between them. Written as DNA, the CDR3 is TGTGCCAGCAGCGTAGGGGATAGCGGAGAAATCTCCTACGAGCAGTACTTC. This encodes CASSVGDSGEISYEQYF.

In DNA, the CDR3 is TGCGCCAGCAGCCCGGGGGGAAGGGGCGGAAGCTACAATGAGCAGTTCTTC. Translation gives CASSPGGRGGSYNEQFF. This rearrangement joins TRBV4-1 to TRBJ2-1; TRBD2 matches 7 bases. Germline-derived CDR1 and CDR2 are MGHRA and YSYEKL. The CDR3 sequence is 17 residues long. V lost 4 bases and J lost 3; bases outside the gene matches: 12.

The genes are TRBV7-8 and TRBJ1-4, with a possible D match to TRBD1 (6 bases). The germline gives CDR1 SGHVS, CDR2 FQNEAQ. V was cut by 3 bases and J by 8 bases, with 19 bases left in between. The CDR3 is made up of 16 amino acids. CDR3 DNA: TGTGCCAGCAGCTTTGACAGGATACCGAGGGTAGAAAAACTGTTTTTT. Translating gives CASSFDRIPRVEKLFF. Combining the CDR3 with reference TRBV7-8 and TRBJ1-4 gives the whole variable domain GAGVSQSPRYKVAKRGQDVALRCDPISGHVSLFWYQQALGQGPEFLTYFQNEAQLDKSGLPSDRFFAERPEGSVSTLKIQRTQQEDSAVYLCASSFDRIPRVEKLFFGSGTQLSVL.

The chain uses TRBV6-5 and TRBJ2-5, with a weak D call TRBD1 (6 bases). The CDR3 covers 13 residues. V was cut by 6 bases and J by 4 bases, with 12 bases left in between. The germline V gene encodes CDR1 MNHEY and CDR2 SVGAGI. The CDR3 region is CASRSQGPETQYF. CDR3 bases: TGTGCCAGCAGATCTCAGGGGCCAGAGACCCAGTACTTC.

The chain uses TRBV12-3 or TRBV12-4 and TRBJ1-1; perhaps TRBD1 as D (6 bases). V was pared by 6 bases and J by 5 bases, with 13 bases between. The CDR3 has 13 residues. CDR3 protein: CASSFGQSTEAFF. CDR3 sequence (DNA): TGTGCCAGCAGCTTTGGACAGTCGACTGAAGCTTTCTTT.

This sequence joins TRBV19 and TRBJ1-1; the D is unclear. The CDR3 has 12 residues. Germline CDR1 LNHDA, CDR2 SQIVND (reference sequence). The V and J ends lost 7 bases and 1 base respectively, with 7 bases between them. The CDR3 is CASIRWNTEAFF. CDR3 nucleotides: TGTGCCAGTATTCGGTGGAACACTGAAGCTTTCTTT.

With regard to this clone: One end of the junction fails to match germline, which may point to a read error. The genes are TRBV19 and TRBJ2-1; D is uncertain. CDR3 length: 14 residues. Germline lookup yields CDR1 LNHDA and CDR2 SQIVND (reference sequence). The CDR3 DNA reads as TGTGCCAGTAGAGTTGCCCACTCCCACAATGAGCAGTTCTTC. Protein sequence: CASRVAHSHNEQFF.

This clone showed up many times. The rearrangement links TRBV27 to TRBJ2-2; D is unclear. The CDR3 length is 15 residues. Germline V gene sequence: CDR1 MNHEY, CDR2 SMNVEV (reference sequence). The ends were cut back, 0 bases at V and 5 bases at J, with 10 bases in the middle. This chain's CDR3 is CASSLSSVPTGELFF. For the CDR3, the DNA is TGTGCCAGCAGTTTATCGTCAGTGCCGACCGGGGAGCTGTTTTTT.

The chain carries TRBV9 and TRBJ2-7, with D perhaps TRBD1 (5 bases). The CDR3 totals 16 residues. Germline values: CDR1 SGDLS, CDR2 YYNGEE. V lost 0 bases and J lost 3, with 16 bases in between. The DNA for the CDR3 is TGTGCCAGCAGCGTAGAGGATCTAGGACACCTCTACGAGCAGTACTTC. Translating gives CASSVEDLGHLYEQYF. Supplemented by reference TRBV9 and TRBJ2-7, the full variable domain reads DSGVTQTPKHLITATGQRVTLRCSPRSGDLSVYWYQQSLDQGLQFLIQYYNGEERAKGNILERFSAQQFPDLHSELNLSSLELGDSALYFCASSVEDLGHLYEQYFGPGTRLTVT.

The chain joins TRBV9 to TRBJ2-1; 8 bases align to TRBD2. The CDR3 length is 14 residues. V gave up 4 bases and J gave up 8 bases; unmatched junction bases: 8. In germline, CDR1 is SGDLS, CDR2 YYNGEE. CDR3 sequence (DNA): TGTGCCAGCAGCCCTCGGACTAGCTTCGATGAGCAGTTCTTC. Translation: CASSPRTSFDEQFF.

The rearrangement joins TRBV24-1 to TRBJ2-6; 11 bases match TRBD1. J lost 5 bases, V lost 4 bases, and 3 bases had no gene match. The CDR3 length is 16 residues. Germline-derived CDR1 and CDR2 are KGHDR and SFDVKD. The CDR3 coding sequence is TGTGCCACCAGTGAACGGACAGGGGGCAGGGCCAACGTCCTGACTTTC. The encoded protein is CATSERTGGRANVLTF.

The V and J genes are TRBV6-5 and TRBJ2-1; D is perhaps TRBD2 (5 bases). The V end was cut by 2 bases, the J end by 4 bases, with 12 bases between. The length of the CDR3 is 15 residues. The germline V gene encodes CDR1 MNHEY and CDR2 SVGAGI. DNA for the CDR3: TGTGCCAGCAGTTACCGGGAACTGGATTACAATGAGCAGTTCTTC. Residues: CASSYRELDYNEQFF.

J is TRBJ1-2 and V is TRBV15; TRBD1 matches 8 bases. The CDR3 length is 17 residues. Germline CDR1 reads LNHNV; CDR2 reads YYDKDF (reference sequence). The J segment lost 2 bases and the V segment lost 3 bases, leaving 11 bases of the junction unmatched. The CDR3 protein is CATSSILDRGGNYGYTF. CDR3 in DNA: TGTGCCACCAGCAGCATCCTCGACAGGGGCGGCAACTATGGCTACACCTTC. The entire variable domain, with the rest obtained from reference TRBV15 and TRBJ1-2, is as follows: DAMVIQNPRYQVTQFGKPVTLSCSQTLNHNVMYWYQQKSSQAPKLLFHYYDKDFNNEADTPDNFQSRRPNTSFCFLDIRSPGLGDTAMYLCATSSILDRGGNYGYTFGSGTRLTVV.

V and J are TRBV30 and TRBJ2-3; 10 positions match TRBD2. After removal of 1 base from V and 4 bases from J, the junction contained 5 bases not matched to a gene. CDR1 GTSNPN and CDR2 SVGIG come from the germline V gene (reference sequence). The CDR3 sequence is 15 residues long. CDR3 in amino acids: CAWSAIGLAADTQYF. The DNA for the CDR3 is TGTGCCTGGAGTGCGATAGGACTAGCGGCAGATACGCAGTATTTT.

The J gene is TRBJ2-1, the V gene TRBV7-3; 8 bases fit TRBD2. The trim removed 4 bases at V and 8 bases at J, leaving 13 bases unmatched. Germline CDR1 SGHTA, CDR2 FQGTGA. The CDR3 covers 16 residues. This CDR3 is CASSSFTGGPPDEQFF. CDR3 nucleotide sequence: TGTGCCAGCAGCTCCTTTACGGGGGGGCCTCCCGATGAGCAGTTCTTC. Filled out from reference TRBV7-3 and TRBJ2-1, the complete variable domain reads GAGVSQTPSNKVTEKGKYVELRCDPISGHTALYWYRQSLGQGPEFLIYFQGTGAADDSGLPNDRFFAVRPEGSVSTLKIQRTERGDSAVYLCASSSFTGGPPDEQFFGPGTRLTVL.

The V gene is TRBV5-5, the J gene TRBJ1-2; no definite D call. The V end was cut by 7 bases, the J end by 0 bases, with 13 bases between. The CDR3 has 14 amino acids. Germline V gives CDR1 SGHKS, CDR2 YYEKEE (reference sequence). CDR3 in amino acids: CASGGITANYGYTF. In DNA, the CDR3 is TGTGCCAGCGGAGGAATTACAGCTAACTATGGCTACACCTTC.

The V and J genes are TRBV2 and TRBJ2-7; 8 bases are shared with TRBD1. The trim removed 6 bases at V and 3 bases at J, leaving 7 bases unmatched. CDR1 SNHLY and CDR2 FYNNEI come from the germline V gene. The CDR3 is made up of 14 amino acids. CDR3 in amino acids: CASSPGTGGYEQYF. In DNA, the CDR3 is TGTGCCAGCAGCCCCGGGACAGGAGGCTACGAGCAGTACTTC. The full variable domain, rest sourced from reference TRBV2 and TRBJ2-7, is EPEVTQTPSHQVTQMGQEVILRCVPISNHLYFYWYRQILGQKVEFLVSFYNNEISEKSEIFDDQFSVERPDGSNFTLKIRSTKLEDSAMYFCASSPGTGGYEQYFGPGTRLTVT.

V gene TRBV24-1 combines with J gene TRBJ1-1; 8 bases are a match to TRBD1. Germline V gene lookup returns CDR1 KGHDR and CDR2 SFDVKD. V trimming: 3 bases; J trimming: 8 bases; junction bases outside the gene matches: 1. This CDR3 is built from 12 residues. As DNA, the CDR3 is TGTGCCACCAGTGATGGGGACAGGGAAGCTTTCTTT. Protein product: CATSDGDREAFF.

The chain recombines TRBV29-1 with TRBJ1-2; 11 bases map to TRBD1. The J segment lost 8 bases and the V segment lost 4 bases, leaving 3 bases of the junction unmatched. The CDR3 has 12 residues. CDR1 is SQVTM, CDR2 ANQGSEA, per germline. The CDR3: CSVVGTGGGYTF. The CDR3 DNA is TGCAGCGTTGTCGGGACAGGGGGAGGCTACACCTTC.

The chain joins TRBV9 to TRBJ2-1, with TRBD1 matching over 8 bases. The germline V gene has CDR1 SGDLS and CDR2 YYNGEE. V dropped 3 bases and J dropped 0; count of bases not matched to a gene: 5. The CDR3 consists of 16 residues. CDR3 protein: CASSEDRASSYNEQFF. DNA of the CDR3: TGTGCCAGCAGCGAGGACAGGGCGAGCTCCTACAATGAGCAGTTCTTC.

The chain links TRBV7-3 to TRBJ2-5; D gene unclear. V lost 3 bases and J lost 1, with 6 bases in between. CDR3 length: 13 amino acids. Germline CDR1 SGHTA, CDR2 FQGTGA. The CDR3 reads CASSFGSQETQYF. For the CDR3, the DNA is TGTGCCAGCAGCTTCGGGTCCCAAGAGACCCAGTACTTC.

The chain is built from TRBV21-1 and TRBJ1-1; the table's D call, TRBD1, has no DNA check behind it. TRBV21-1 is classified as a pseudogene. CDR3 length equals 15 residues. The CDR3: CASRNDRSMNTEAFF. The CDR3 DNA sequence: TGTGCCAGCAGGAACGACAGATCCATGAACACTGAAGCTTTCTTT.

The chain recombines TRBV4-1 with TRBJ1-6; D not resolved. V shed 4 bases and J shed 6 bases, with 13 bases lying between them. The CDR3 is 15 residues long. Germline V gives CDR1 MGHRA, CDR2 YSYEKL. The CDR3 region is CASSRPPGVNSPLHF. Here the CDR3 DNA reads TGCGCCAGCAGCCGCCCACCGGGTGTTAATTCACCCCTCCACTTT.

CDR3 in DNA: TGTGCCAGTACCCAGGGGGGCGGAGGGGGAACAGATACGCAGTATTTT. Its protein is CASTQGGGGGTDTQYF. This rearrangement joins TRBV19 to TRBJ2-3; D may be TRBD1 (7 bases). V shed 7 bases and J shed 3 bases, with 20 bases lying between them. There are 16 residues in the CDR3. Germline V gives CDR1 LNHDA, CDR2 SQIVND (reference sequence). Supplemented by reference TRBV19 and TRBJ2-3, the full variable domain reads DGGITQSPKYLFRKEGQNVTLSCEQNLNHDAMYWYRQDPGQGLRLIYYSQIVNDFQKGDIAEGYSVSREKKESFPLTVTSAQKNPTAFYLCASTQGGGGGTDTQYFGPGTRLTVL.

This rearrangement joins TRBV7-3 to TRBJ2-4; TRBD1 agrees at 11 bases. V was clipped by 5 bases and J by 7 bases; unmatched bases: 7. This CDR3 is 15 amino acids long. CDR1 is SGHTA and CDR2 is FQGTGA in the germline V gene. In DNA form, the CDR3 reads TGTGCCAGCAGCCTAGGGACAGGGGGGAAGAACATTCAGTACTTC. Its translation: CASSLGTGGKNIQYF.